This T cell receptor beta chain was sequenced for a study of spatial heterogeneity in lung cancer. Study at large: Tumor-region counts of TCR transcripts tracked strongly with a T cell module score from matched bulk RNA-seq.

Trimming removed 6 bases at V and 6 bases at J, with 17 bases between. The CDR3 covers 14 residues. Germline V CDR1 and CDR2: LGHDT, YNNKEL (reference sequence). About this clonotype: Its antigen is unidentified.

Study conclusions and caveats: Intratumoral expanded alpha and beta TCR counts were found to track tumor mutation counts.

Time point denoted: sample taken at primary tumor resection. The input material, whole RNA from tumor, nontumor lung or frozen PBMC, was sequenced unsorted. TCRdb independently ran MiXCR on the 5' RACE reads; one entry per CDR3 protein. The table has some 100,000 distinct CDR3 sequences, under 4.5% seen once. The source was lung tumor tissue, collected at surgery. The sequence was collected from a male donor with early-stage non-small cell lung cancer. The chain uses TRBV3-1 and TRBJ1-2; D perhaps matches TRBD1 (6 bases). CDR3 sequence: CASSPGQTLNGYTF. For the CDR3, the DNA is TGTGCCAGCAGTCCGGGACAAACGCTAAATGGCTACACCTTC. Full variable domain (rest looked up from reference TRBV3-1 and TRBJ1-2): DTAVSQTPKYLVTQMGNDKSIKCEQNLGHDTMYWYKQDSKKFLKIMFSYNNKELIINETVPNRFSPKSPDKAHLNLHINSLELGDSAVYFCASSPGQTLNGYTFGSGTRLTVV.